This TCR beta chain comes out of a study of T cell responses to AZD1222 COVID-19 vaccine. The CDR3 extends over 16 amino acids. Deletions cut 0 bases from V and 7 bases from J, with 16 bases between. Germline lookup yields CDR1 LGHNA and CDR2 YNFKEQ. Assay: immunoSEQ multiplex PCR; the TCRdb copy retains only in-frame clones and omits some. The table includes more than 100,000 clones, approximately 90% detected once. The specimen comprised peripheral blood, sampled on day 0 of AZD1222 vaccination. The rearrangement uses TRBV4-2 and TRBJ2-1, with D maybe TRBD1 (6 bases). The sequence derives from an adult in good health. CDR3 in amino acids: CASSQDLGTSINEQFF. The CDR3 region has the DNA TGTGCCAGCAGCCAAGATCTCGGGACATCCATAAATGAGCAGTTCTTC.